One sample yielded the 18 T cell receptor beta chains listed below, sequenced in a study of response to subunit inactivated influenza vaccine. TCRdb used MiXCR to reprocess the RT-PCR reads, holding one entry per CDR3 protein. The sample holds about 570,000 distinct CDR3 sequences; roughly 12% are singletons and the top ten take approximately 10%. This sample was also put to use in a study of T cells expressing NK-cell markers. From that study: Making the TCR beta cDNA relied on 5'RACE template switching with UMIs.

This specimen consisted of PBMCs from blood, obtained on the day of vaccination. These receptors were taken from a man aged 50 to 59 who received an inactivated influenza vaccine.

The chain combines TRBV3-1 with TRBJ1-1, with D possibly TRBD1 on 6 matching bases. The V and J ends lost 0 bases and 4 bases respectively, with 15 bases between them. The CDR3 has 16 residues. Germline loops: CDR1 LGHDT, CDR2 YNNKEL (reference sequence). CDR3 loop: CASSQDRGIRATEAFF. DNA of the CDR3: TGTGCCAGCAGCCAAGATAGGGGGATAAGGGCCACTGAAGCTTTCTTT.

Turning to this clonotype: The junction shows a germline mismatch at one end, possibly a read error. The V and J genes are TRBV11-3 and TRBJ2-7; 11 nucleotides align to TRBD2. The germline V gene encodes CDR1 SGHNT and CDR2 YENEEA. This CDR3 is built from 14 residues. The CDR3: CASSRLAGIYEQSF. The CDR3, as DNA: TGTGCCAGCAGCCGACTAGCGGGAATCTACGAGCAGTCCTTC.

This clonotype was detected a few times. The chain couples TRBV28 to TRBJ1-5, with 11 positions matching TRBD1. The V gene's germline CDR1 is MDHEN and CDR2 SYDVKM. V was pared by 5 bases and J by 8 bases, with 2 bases of the junction left unmatched. This CDR3 has 13 residues. This chain's CDR3 is CASSGQGAEPQHF. The CDR3 coding sequence is TGTGCCAGCAGTGGACAGGGGGCAGAGCCCCAGCATTTT.

V gene TRBV7-8 combines with J gene TRBJ1-5; perhaps TRBD1 as D (5 bases). The CDR3 consists of 18 residues. Deletions cut 4 bases from V and 0 bases from J, with 19 bases between. Per germline, CDR1 SGHVS and CDR2 FQNEAQ. CDR3 sequence: CASSSQYSRGISNQPQHF. DNA for the CDR3: TGTGCCAGCAGCTCCCAGTACTCTAGGGGAATTAGCAATCAGCCCCAGCATTTT.

The sample holds a few counts of this clonotype. The chain combines TRBV15 with TRBJ1-5, with D hard to call. CDR1 and CDR2 from the germline V gene are LNHNV and YYDKDF (reference sequence). This CDR3 is 15 amino acids long. V was shortened by 3 bases and J by 5 bases, with 14 bases between the two germline ends. The CDR3 region is CATSSMGTGDQPQHF. The CDR3 coding sequence is TGTGCCACCAGCAGTATGGGAACCGGGGATCAGCCCCAGCATTTT.

This clonotype was detected many times. This chain connects TRBV18 to TRBJ1-1, with 8 bases identical to TRBD1. V dropped 3 bases and J dropped 8; count of bases not matched to a gene: 8. The CDR3 is 14 amino acids. Germline V CDR1 and CDR2: KGHSH, LQKENI. The CDR3 DNA follows: TGTGCCAGCTCACCCGGGACAGGCAGATCCGAAGCTTTCTTT. Its protein product is CASSPGTGRSEAFF.

The genes are TRBV5-1 and TRBJ2-1; TRBD2 agrees at 7 bases. This CDR3 has 13 residues. The V gene's germline CDR1 is SGHRS and CDR2 YFSETQ. V lost 4 bases to trimming and J lost 8 bases; unmatched junction nucleotides: 6. The CDR3 nucleotides read TGCGCCAGCAGCCTGGGAGGGCACGATGAGCAGTTCTTC. Translated, it gives CASSLGGHDEQFF.

This clonotype was counted only a few times. The rearrangement uses TRBV6-5 and TRBJ2-3; tentatively, D is TRBD1 or TRBD2 (6 bases each). The V and J ends lost 2 bases and 4 bases respectively, with 19 bases between them. This CDR3 region has 17 residues. The germline gives CDR1 MNHEY, CDR2 SVGAGI. In nucleotides, the CDR3 is TGTGCCAGCAGTTACCCCTCGGTTGGGGGGCGAGCAGATACGCAGTATTTT. The encoded protein is CASSYPSVGGRADTQYF.

The rearrangement uses TRBV11-3 and TRBJ2-5, with a possible D match to TRBD2 (5 bases). Trimming shortened V by 5 bases and J by 0 bases, and 13 bases separated the two germline ends. Germline CDR1 reads SGHNT; CDR2 reads YENEEA. The CDR3 covers 15 residues. CDR3 in DNA: TGTGCCAGCAGCCTAAATAGCGCACACCAAGAGACCCAGTACTTC. This translates into CASSLNSAHQETQYF.

The gene calls are TRBV20-1 and TRBJ2-1; 12 nucleotides line up with TRBD2. CDR3 size: 16 residues. V gave up 7 bases and J gave up 0 bases; unmatched junction bases: 7. Germline lookup yields CDR1 DFQATT and CDR2 SNEGSKA (reference sequence). As DNA, the CDR3 is TGCAGTGTTCCCGGACTAGCGGGGTCCTCCTACAATGAGCAGTTCTTC. Translation: CSVPGLAGSSYNEQFF.

The chain recombines TRBV10-3 with TRBJ2-7, with TRBD1 as a possible D gene (6 bases). The V end was cut by 7 bases, the J end by 5 bases, with 15 bases between. The CDR3 length is 13 residues. In germline, CDR1 is ENHRY, CDR2 SYGVKD. CDR3 DNA sequence: TGTGCCATCAATGACAGGCGTAGCGACGAGCAGTACTTC. Its protein is CAINDRRSDEQYF.

The rearrangement uses TRBV18 and TRBJ2-1; no definite D call. Germline V CDR1 and CDR2: KGHSH, LQKENI. CDR3 length: 16 residues. V was shortened by 3 bases and J by 0 bases, with 12 bases between the two germline ends. In DNA, the CDR3 is TGTGCCAGCTCACCCCTCGTCGGTAGCTCCTACAATGAGCAGTTCTTC. Protein sequence: CASSPLVGSSYNEQFF. The variable domain in full, completed from reference TRBV18 and TRBJ2-1, reads NAGVMQNPRHLVRRRGQEARLRCSPMKGHSHVYWYRQLPEEGLKFMVYLQKENIIDESGMPKERFSAEFPKEGPSILRIQQVVRGDSAAYFCASSPLVGSSYNEQFFGPGTRLTVL.

This clonotype has a count of ten or more. V is TRBV6-1 and J is TRBJ1-1; the D gene is possibly TRBD1 (6 bases). The CDR3 extends over 15 amino acids. CDR1 is MNHNS, CDR2 SASEGT, per germline. V lost 7 bases, J lost 4 bases, and 19 bases lay in between. The CDR3 protein is CASNPKLGAGTEAFF. CDR3 in DNA: TGTGCCAGCAATCCAAAATTGGGGGCTGGCACTGAAGCTTTCTTT.

This clonotype was found many times. The gene calls are TRBV10-3 and TRBJ2-7; 8 nucleotides match TRBD2. This CDR3 region has 14 residues. J was trimmed by 0 bases and V by 2 bases; bases with no gene match: 0. Germline-derived CDR1 and CDR2 are ENHRY and SYGVKD. The DNA of the CDR3 is TGTGCCATCAGTGAGACTAGCGGCTCCTACGAGCAGTACTTC. Its protein product is CAISETSGSYEQYF.

This rearrangement joins TRBV7-8 to TRBJ2-1; 9 bases align to TRBD1. The CDR3 is 16 residues long. The J segment lost 7 bases and the V segment lost 0 bases, leaving 7 bases of the junction unmatched. Germline CDR1 and CDR2: SGHVS and FQNEAQ. The CDR3 DNA follows: TGTGCCAGCAGCTTAGCCGGGACAGGGTGGATTAATGAGCAGTTCTTC. As protein: CASSLAGTGWINEQFF.

The table lists this clonotype with a few counts. The chain has TRBV5-6 and TRBJ2-5; tentative D call: TRBD2 (6 bases). The CDR3 is 14 amino acids. V lost 4 bases, J lost 4 bases, and 14 bases lay in between. The germline V gene encodes CDR1 SGHDT and CDR2 YYEEEE. CDR3 amino acids: CASSTRRDRETQYF. The CDR3, as DNA: TGTGCCAGCAGCACTCGGCGGGACCGAGAGACCCAGTACTTC.

This clonotype was seen ten or more times. The chain carries TRBV24-1 and TRBJ2-1; no firm D call. The CDR3 runs to 11 residues. Germline values: CDR1 KGHDR, CDR2 SFDVKD. Trimming removed 5 bases from V and 4 bases from J, with 2 bases in between. CDR3 sequence reads: CATSAYNEQFF. CDR3 DNA: TGTGCCACCAGTGCTTACAATGAGCAGTTCTTC.

A few counts support this clonotype. This chain uses TRBV7-2 with TRBJ2-5, with D hard to call. The CDR3 consists of 12 residues. V shed 6 bases and J shed 2 bases, with 7 bases lying between them. Germline V lookup: CDR1 SGHTA, CDR2 FQGNSA. The chain's CDR3 is CASRGPQETQYF. CDR3 nucleotide sequence: TGTGCCAGCAGAGGGCCGCAAGAGACCCAGTACTTC.